Sequencing of this T cell receptor beta chain was carried out in a study of tumor T cells in aggressive B-cell lymphoma. Method: immunoSEQ multiplex PCR; TCRdb's copy keeps in-frame clones and lacks some. The table records around 8,400 clones, approximately 82% of them present only once. V gave up 2 bases and J gave up 4 bases; unmatched junction bases: 6. Germline assignment: CDR1 MDHEN and CDR2 SYDVKM. This CDR3 is 15 amino acids long. This receptor was obtained from an adult with diffuse large B cell lymphoma. The sample was tumor tissue. The rearrangement joins TRBV28 to TRBJ2-5; 8 bases fit TRBD1. The CDR3 reads CASSLRTGFRETQYF. Here the CDR3 DNA reads TGTGCCAGCAGTTTAAGGACAGGGTTTCGAGAGACCCAGTACTTC.